This TCR beta chain stems from a study of blood T cell repertoires in COVID-19 (dated by TCRdb to between 2020 and 2021). Study-level background: Samples covering the acute and convalescent phases of COVID-19 were provided by collaborators in the United States, Italy and Spain. Nearly every sample came with metadata listing a de-identified subject ID, COVID-19 status, age in years and sex. Samples were obtained from the ongoing ImmuneRACE study (first 160 participants) and from over a thousand subjects provided by 6 global collaborators. Deeply sampled blood TCRbeta repertoires from subjects exposed to, actively infected with, or recovered from COVID-19 were included in the dataset. The repertoires were released in a freely available public database intended as a resource for research on the immune response to SARS-CoV-2. Where available, HLA class I and class II types were taken from metadata supplied by the sample provider and were not determined by assay-based typing. The material from the prospective study consisted of cDNA or gDNA derived from T cells, B-cell-depleted T cells, or PBMCs.

Concerning this clone itself: The antigen it binds to is not known. The sample holds no much larger clone one base away, and base qualities are not on file.

CDR1 KGHSH and CDR2 LQKENI are derived from the germline V gene. Relative to germline, V is missing 3 bases and J is missing 0 bases, with 12 bases of the junction outside any gene match. The CDR3 sequence holds 18 residues, the cysteine and phenylalanine included. Solely the CDR3 DNA is kept, with 54 bases framed from the first base. Each collaborating institution followed its own protocols to collect whole blood in K2EDTA tubes. For TCRbeta analysis, collaborators shipped samples as frozen whole blood, isolated PBMCs, or DNA extracted from either of those sample types. TCRbeta CDR3 regions were amplified from genomic DNA using the immunoSEQ Assay, a bias-controlled multiplex PCR. Per the source publication's procedure: Within the assay, amplification of reference gene primers was used to estimate how many nucleated cells each sample contained. To quantify the absolute abundance of each unique TCRbeta CDR3 rearrangement, sequence reads were collapsed and filtered. For each sample, productive Simpson clonality was calculated as the square root of Simpson's diversity index over productive rearrangements. The clones in this table, taken by TCRdb from immuneACCESS, are in-frame only. Not every clone is retained; where verified, under half of the shortfall comes from an unresolved V gene, and the cause of the rest is unknown. That table is the source of V, J and clone size, and D and trimming were worked out from the DNA. Present in this sample are roughly 70,000 clones, more than 70% of which were seen just once. Together, the top ten hold about 6.4% of the sample.

What the authors observed across the whole study: The amount of clinical and demographic metadata varied by source and participant and was provided uncurated.

Sequencing was done on a sample of peripheral blood. This receptor was taken from a woman in her seventies with acute or convalescent COVID-19. The rearranged chain carries TRBV18 and TRBJ2-5; TRBD2 lines up with 8 middle nucleotides. The CDR3 region reads CASSPLNSLAANQETQYF. The DNA sequence is TGTGCCAGCTCACCCCTGAATTCACTAGCGGCAAACCAAGAGACCCAGTACTTC.